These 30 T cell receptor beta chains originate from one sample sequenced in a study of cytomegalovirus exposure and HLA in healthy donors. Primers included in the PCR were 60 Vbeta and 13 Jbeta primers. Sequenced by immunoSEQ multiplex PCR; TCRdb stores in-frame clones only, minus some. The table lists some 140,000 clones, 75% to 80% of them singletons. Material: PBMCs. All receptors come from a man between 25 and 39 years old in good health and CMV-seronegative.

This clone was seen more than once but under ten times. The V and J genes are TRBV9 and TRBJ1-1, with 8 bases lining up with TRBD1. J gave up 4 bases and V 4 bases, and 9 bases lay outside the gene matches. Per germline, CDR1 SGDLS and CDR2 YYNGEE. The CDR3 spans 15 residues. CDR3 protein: CASSPRTGSFTEAFF. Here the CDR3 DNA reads TGTGCCAGCAGCCCTCGGACAGGGAGCTTCACTGAAGCTTTCTTT. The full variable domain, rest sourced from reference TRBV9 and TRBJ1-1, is DSGVTQTPKHLITATGQRVTLRCSPRSGDLSVYWYQQSLDQGLQFLIQYYNGEERAKGNILERFSAQQFPDLHSELNLSSLELGDSALYFCASSPRTGSFTEAFFGQGTRLTVV.

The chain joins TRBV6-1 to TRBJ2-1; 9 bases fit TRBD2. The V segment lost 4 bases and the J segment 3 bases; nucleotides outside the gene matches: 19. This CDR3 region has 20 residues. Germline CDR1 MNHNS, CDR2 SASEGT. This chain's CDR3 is CASSVHPGGQAGGYYNEQFF. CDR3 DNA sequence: TGTGCCAGCAGTGTCCACCCCGGGGGCCAAGCGGGAGGCTACTACAATGAGCAGTTCTTC.

The CDR3 spells CASSPPAGTYEQYF. As DNA, the CDR3 is TGCGCCAGCAGCCCCCCAGCGGGGACCTACGAGCAGTACTTC. The chain joins TRBV5-1 to TRBJ2-7; TRBD2 agrees at 7 bases. The junction had 6 bases not matched to a gene; V was cut back by 4 bases and J by 2 bases. CDR3 size: 14 residues. CDR1 is SGHRS and CDR2 is YFSETQ in the germline V gene. Together with reference TRBV5-1 and TRBJ2-7, the CDR3 gives the full variable domain: KAGVTQTPRYLIKTRGQQVTLSCSPISGHRSVSWYQQTPGQGLQFLFEYFSETQRNKGNFPGRFSGRQFSNSRSEMNVSTLELGDSALYLCASSPPAGTYEQYFGPGTRLTVT.

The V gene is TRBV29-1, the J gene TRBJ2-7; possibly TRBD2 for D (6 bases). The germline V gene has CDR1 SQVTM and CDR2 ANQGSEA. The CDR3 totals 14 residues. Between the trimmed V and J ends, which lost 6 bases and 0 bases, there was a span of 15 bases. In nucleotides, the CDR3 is TGCAGCGTCTCCCGGGACGGGAGCTCCTACGAGCAGTACTTC. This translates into CSVSRDGSSYEQYF.

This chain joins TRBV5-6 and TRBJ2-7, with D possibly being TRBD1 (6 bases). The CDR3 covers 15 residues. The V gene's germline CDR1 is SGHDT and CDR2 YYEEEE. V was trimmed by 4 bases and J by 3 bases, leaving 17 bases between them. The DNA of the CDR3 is TGTGCCAGCAGCCCCCGTATCGAAGGGGGCTACGAGCAGTACTTC. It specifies CASSPRIEGGYEQYF.

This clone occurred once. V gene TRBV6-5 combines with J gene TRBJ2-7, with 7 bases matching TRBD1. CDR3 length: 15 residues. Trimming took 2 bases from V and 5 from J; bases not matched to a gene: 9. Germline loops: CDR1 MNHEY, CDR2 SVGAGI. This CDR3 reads CASSYNDRETNEQYF. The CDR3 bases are TGTGCCAGCAGTTACAATGACAGGGAGACGAACGAGCAGTACTTC.

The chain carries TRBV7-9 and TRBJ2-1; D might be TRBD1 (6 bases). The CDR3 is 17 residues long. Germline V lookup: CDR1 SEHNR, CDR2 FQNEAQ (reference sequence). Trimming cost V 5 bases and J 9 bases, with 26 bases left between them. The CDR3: CASSRRLRGHLSAEQFF. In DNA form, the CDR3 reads TGTGCCAGCAGCCGTAGACTCAGGGGACACCTTTCGGCTGAGCAGTTCTTC.

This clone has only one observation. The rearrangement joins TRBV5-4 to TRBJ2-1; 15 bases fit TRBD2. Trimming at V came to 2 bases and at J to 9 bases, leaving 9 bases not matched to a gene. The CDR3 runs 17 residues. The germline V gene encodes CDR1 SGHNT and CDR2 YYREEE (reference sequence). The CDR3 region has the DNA TGTGCCAGCAGCTTTCGTCTTATGGGACTAGCGGGAGGTGAGCAGTTCTTC. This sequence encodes CASSFRLMGLAGGEQFF.

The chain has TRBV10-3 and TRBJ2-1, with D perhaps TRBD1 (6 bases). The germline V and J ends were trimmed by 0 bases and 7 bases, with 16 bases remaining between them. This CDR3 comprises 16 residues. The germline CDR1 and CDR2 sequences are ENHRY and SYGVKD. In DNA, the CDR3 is TGTGCCATCAGTGAGTCGAGGCAGGGGTGGAGGAATGAGCAGTTCTTC. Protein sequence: CAISESRQGWRNEQFF.

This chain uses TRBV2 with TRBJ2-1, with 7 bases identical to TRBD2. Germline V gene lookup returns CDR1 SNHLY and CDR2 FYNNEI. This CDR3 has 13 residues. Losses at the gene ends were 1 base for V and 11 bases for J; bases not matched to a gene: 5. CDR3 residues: CASSEGASGKQFF. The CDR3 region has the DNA TGTGCCAGCAGTGAAGGCGCGAGCGGGAAGCAGTTCTTC.

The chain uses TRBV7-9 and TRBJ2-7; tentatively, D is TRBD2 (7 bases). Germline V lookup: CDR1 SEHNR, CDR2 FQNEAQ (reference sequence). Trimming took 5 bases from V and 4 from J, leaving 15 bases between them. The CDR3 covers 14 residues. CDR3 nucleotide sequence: TGTGCCAGCAGCCCCGACAGGCGGGGGTACGAGCAGTACTTC. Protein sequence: CASSPDRRGYEQYF.

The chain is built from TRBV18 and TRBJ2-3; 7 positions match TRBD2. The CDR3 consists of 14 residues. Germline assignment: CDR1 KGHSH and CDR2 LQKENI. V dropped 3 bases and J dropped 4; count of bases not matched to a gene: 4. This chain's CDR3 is CASSPPAGADTQYF. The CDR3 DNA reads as TGTGCCAGCTCACCCCCGGCGGGAGCAGATACGCAGTATTTT.

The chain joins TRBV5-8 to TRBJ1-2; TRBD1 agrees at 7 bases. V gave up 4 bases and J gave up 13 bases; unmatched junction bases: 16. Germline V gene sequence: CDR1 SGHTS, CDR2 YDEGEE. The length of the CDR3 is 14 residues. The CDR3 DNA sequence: TGTGCCAGCAGCCCCCCGGGACAGCGGCCTTTGGGCACCTTC. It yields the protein CASSPPGQRPLGTF.

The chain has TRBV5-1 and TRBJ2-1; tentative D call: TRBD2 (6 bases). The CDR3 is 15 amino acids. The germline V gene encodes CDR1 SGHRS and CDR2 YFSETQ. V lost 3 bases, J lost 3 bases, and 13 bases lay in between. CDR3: CASSSEVGSYNEQFF. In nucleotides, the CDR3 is TGCGCCAGCAGCTCCGAAGTCGGGAGCTACAATGAGCAGTTCTTC.

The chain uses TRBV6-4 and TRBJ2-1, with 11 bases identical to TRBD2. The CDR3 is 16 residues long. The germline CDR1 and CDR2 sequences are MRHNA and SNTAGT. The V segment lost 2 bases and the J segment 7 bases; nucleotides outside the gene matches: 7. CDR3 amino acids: CASSDGETSGVNEQFF. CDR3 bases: TGTGCCAGCAGTGACGGGGAGACTAGCGGGGTAAATGAGCAGTTCTTC.

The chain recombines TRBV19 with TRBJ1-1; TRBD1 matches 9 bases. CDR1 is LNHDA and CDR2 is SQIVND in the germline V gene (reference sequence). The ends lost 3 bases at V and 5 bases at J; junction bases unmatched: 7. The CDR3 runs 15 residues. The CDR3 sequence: CASSIPGGQGTEAFF. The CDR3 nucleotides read TGTGCCAGTAGTATTCCCGGGGGACAGGGAACTGAAGCTTTCTTT.

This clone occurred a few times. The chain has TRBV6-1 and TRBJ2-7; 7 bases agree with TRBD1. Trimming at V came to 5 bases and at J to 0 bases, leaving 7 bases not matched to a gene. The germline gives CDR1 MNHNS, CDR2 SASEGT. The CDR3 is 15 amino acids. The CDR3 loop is CASSPGTASSYEQYF. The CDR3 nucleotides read TGTGCCAGCAGTCCGGGGACAGCGAGCTCCTACGAGCAGTACTTC.

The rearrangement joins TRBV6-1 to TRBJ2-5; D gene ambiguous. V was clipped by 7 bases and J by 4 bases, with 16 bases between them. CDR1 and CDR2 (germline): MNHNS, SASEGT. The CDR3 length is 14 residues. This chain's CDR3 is CASNPLSPRETQYF. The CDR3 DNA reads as TGTGCCAGCAATCCCCTCTCTCCCCGAGAGACCCAGTACTTC.

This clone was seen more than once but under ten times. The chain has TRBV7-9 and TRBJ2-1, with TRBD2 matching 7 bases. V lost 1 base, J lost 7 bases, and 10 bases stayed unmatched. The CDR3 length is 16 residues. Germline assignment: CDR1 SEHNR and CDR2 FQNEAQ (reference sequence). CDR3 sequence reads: CASSLEEGGPINEQFF. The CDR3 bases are TGTGCCAGCAGCTTAGAAGAGGGAGGGCCAATTAATGAGCAGTTCTTC.

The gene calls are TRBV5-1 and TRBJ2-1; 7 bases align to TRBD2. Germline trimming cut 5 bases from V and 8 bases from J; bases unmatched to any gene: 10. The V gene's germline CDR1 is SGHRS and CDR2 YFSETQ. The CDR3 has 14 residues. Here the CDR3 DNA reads TGCGCCAGCAGATCTAGGGTGGGGGGGGATGAGCAGTTCTTC. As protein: CASRSRVGGDEQFF.

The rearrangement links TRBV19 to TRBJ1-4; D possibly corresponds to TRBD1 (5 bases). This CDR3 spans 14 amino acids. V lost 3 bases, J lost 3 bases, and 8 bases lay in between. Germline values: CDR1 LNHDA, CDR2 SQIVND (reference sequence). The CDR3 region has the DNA TGTGCCAGTAGTATCCAGGGCTCTAATGAAAAACTGTTTTTT. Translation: CASSIQGSNEKLFF.

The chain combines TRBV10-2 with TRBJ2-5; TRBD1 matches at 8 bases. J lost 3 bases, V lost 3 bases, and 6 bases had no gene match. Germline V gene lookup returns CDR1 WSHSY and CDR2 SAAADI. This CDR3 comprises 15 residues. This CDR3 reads CASSEYRGMEETQYF. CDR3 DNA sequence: TGCGCCAGCAGTGAATACAGGGGGATGGAAGAGACCCAGTACTTC.

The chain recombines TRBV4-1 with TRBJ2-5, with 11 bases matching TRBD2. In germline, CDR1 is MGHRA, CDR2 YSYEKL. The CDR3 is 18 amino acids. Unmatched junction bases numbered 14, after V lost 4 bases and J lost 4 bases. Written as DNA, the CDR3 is TGCGCCAGCAGCCTGCGAAGCATAGCGGGAGGGCCCTTAGAGACCCAGTACTTC. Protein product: CASSLRSIAGGPLETQYF.

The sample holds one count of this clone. CDR3 protein: CASSPRFATQYF. CDR3 in DNA: TGTGCCAGCAGCCCCAGGTTCGCTACGCAGTATTTT. This rearrangement joins TRBV7-8 to TRBJ2-3; D gene ambiguous. CDR3 length equals 12 residues. Trimming shortened V by 5 bases and J by 8 bases, and 11 bases separated the two germline ends. The V gene's germline CDR1 is SGHVS and CDR2 FQNEAQ.

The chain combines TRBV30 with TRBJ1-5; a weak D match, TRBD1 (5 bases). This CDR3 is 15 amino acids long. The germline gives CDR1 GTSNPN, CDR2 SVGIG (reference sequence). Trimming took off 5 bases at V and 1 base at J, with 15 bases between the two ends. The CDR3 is CAWAGPGQSNQPQHF. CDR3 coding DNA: TGTGCCTGGGCTGGTCCAGGGCAGAGCAATCAGCCCCAGCATTTT.

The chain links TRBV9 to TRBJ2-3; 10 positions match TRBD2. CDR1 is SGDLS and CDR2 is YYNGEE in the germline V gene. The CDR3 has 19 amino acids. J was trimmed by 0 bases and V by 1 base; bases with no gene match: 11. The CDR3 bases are TGTGCCAGCAGCGTAAGATCGGTTCTAGCGGGAGCTAGCACAGATACGCAGTATTTT. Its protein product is CASSVRSVLAGASTDTQYF.

CDR3 coding DNA: TGTGCCAGCAGCCTCCTGGCGGGAGCGATCCCAGATACGCAGTATTTT. It is translated as CASSLLAGAIPDTQYF. The rearrangement joins TRBV4-2 to TRBJ2-3, with 7 nucleotides matching TRBD2. This CDR3 region has 16 residues. Germline values: CDR1 LGHNA, CDR2 YNFKEQ. Germline trimming cut 4 bases from V and 4 bases from J; bases unmatched to any gene: 11.

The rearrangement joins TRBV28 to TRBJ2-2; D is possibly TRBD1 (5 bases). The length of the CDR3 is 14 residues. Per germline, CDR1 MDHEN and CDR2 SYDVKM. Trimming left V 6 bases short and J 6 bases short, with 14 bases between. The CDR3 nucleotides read TGTGCCAGCAGCATTCCTCTAGGGGCCGGGGAGCTGTTTTTT. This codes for CASSIPLGAGELFF. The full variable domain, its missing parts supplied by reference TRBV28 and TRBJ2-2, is DVKVTQSSRYLVKRTGEKVFLECVQDMDHENMFWYRQDPGLGLRLIYFSYDVKMKEKGDIPEGYSVSREKKERFSLILESASTNQTSMYLCASSIPLGAGELFFGEGSRLTVL.

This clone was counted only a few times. The CDR3 loop reads CASADRGTGELFF. As DNA, the CDR3 is TGTGCCAGCGCCGACAGGGGCACCGGGGAGCTGTTTTTT. The J gene is TRBJ2-2, the V gene TRBV6-5; 8 nucleotides align to TRBD1. Unmatched junction bases numbered 3, after V lost 8 bases and J lost 4 bases. CDR1 is MNHEY and CDR2 is SVGAGI in the germline V gene. CDR3 length equals 13 residues.

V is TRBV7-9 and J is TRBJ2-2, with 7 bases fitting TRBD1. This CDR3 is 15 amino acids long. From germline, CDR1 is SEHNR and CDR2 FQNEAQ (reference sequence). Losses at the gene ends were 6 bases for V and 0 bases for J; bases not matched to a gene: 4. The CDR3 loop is CASSRQGTNTGELFF. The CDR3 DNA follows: TGTGCCAGCAGTAGACAGGGTACGAACACCGGGGAGCTGTTTTTT.